These 18 T cell receptor beta chains originate from one sample sequenced in a study of blood T cell repertoires in COVID-19. Some clones are missing from TCRdb's copy, which holds only in-frame ones; the method was immunoSEQ multiplex PCR. The sample records 300,000 to 400,000 clones, approximately 81% being singletons. Sequencing was carried out using PBMCs or T cells enriched from blood (not recorded which). The receptor source for this set is a woman between 25 and 40 years old who had been exposed to COVID-19.

The chain has TRBV3-1 (or the pseudogene TRBV3-2) and TRBJ2-1; 11 bases are a match to TRBD2. The ends lost 4 bases at V and 8 bases at J; junction bases unmatched: 7. Germline CDR1 LGHDT, CDR2 YNNKEL (reference sequence). This CDR3 spans 15 amino acids. The CDR3 region has the DNA TGTGCCAGCAGCCCGTTAGCGGGAGGGCCATATGAGCAGTTCTTC. It encodes CASSPLAGGPYEQFF.

V gene TRBV6-5 combines with J gene TRBJ2-7; TRBD1 matches 10 bases. Trimming cost V 7 bases and J 5 bases; bases outside gene matches: 8. This CDR3 comprises 14 residues. Looked up from germline, CDR1 is MNHEY and CDR2 is SVGAGI. The CDR3 bases are TGTGCCAGCACTATGACAGGGGGCTTGAACGAGCAGTACTTC. The encoded protein is CASTMTGGLNEQYF.

The table lists this clone with a few counts. The chain combines TRBV13 with TRBJ1-2; TRBD1 matches 7 bases. V shed 2 bases, J shed 6 bases, and the junction held 6 bases outside the gene matches. The CDR3 has 14 amino acids. Germline CDR1 and CDR2: PRHDT and FYEKMQ (reference sequence). CDR3 sequence reads: CASSLRAGGDGYTF. Written as DNA, the CDR3 is TGTGCCAGCAGCTTAAGAGCAGGGGGAGATGGCTACACCTTC.

The V and J genes are TRBV14 and TRBJ1-6, with D maybe TRBD1 (5 bases). The V end was cut by 0 bases, the J end by 9 bases, with 15 bases between. The CDR3 runs to 16 residues. Germline V gene data show CDR1 as SGHDN and CDR2 as FVKESK. The DNA of the CDR3 is TGTGCCAGCAGCCAAGATCGTAGCGGGACCGGTTCACCCCTCCACTTT. Translating gives CASSQDRSGTGSPLHF.

This clone came up once. The gene calls are TRBV6-5 and TRBJ1-1, with D perhaps matching TRBD1 (5 bases). Germline CDR1 reads MNHEY; CDR2 reads SVGAGI. Trimming removed 0 bases at V and 0 bases at J, with 8 bases between. This CDR3 is 15 amino acids long. For the CDR3, the DNA is TGTGCCAGCAGTTACTCGTCAGGGTTGAACACTGAAGCTTTCTTT. Translating it yields CASSYSSGLNTEAFF.

The chain links TRBV19 to TRBJ1-6, with 9 bases aligning to TRBD1. V was clipped by 7 bases and J by 9 bases; unmatched bases: 7. From germline, CDR1 is LNHDA and CDR2 SQIVND (reference sequence). This CDR3 is 14 amino acids long. The CDR3: CASTRDREVSPLHF. In DNA form, the CDR3 reads TGTGCCAGTACCCGGGACAGGGAAGTTTCACCCCTCCACTTT.

This rearrangement joins TRBV6-2 or TRBV6-3 to TRBJ2-1; 8 nucleotides line up with TRBD2. This CDR3 region has 19 residues. Germline CDR1 reads MNHEY; CDR2 reads SVGEGT. Losses at the gene ends were 2 bases for V and 0 bases for J; bases not matched to a gene: 12. The CDR3 coding sequence is TGTGCCAGCAGTTACGGAGGGACTAGATCGGCCAACTCCTACAATGAGCAGTTCTTC. It specifies CASSYGGTRSANSYNEQFF.

This rearrangement joins TRBV7-3 to TRBJ2-7, with D perhaps matching TRBD2 (6 bases). This CDR3 comprises 14 residues. The germline V gene encodes CDR1 SGHTA and CDR2 FQGTGA. V was pared by 1 base and J by 3 bases, with 10 bases between. The CDR3 region has the DNA TGTGCCAGCAGCTTAAGTGGGGGGAGCTACGAGCAGTACTTC. It yields the protein CASSLSGGSYEQYF.

The chain has TRBV7-9 and TRBJ2-5, with 7 bases fitting TRBD1. V lost 5 bases and J lost 3; bases outside the gene matches: 3. The CDR3 is 13 residues long. CDR1 SEHNR and CDR2 FQNEAQ come from the germline V gene (reference sequence). CDR3 bases: TGTGCCAGCAGCCAAGGGGGCAAAGAGACCCAGTACTTC. It yields the protein CASSQGGKETQYF.

The rearrangement joins TRBV27 to TRBJ2-7; 14 bases line up with TRBD2. Germline trimming cut 7 bases from V and 2 bases from J; bases unmatched to any gene: 4. The CDR3 spans 15 residues. Germline V CDR1 and CDR2: MNHEY, SMNVEV (reference sequence). As DNA, the CDR3 is TGTGCCAGCAAATGGACTAGCGGGGGGACCTACGAGCAGTACTTC. Protein sequence: CASKWTSGGTYEQYF.

This clone was counted a single time. The gene calls are TRBV7-2 and TRBJ1-2; D not certain. The V and J ends lost 1 base and 4 bases respectively, with 13 bases between them. Germline assignment: CDR1 SGHTA and CDR2 FQGNSA. CDR3 length equals 15 residues. CDR3 bases: TGTGCCAGCAGCTTAGTCTCTGCCAGTCTCTATGGCTACACCTTC. Translated: CASSLVSASLYGYTF.

The chain uses TRBV7-8 and TRBJ1-4, with D possibly being TRBD1 (5 bases). V lost 4 bases, J lost 0 bases, and 12 bases lay in between. The germline V gene has CDR1 SGHVS and CDR2 FQNEAQ. The CDR3 is 16 amino acids. CDR3 sequence reads: CASSSDRFATNEKLFF. The CDR3 DNA is TGTGCCAGCAGCTCTGACAGATTTGCAACTAATGAAAAACTGTTTTTT.

The chain has TRBV3-1 (or the pseudogene TRBV3-2) and TRBJ2-5; D perhaps matches TRBD2 (6 bases). CDR1 LGHDT and CDR2 YNNKEL come from the germline V gene (reference sequence). This CDR3 spans 14 amino acids. The V gene lost 1 base and the J gene lost 6 bases, with 12 bases spanning the gap. The CDR3 coding sequence is TGTGCCAGCAGCCAAGGACTAGATGATAAGACCCAGTACTTC. Translation gives CASSQGLDDKTQYF.

The chain employs TRBV27 and TRBJ2-3; perhaps TRBD2 as D (6 bases). Germline V lookup: CDR1 MNHEY, CDR2 SMNVEV (reference sequence). V was clipped by 8 bases and J by 5 bases, with 8 bases between them. This CDR3 has 11 residues. The CDR3 sequence: CASWRGDTQYF. The DNA for the CDR3 is TGTGCCAGCTGGAGGGGAGATACGCAGTATTTT.

Turning to this clone: Within the sample, other DNA sequences also encode this same CDR3. The chain recombines TRBV19 with TRBJ1-5; TRBD1 aligns across 8 bases. The CDR3 sequence is 13 residues long. Germline-derived CDR1 and CDR2 are LNHDA and SQIVND (reference sequence). With 4 bases clipped from V and 6 bases from J, the junction kept 2 bases outside the gene matches. The CDR3 region is CASSTDRGQPQHF. The CDR3 nucleotides read TGTGCCAGTAGTACCGACAGGGGTCAGCCCCAGCATTTT. Combining the CDR3 with reference TRBV19 and TRBJ1-5 gives the whole variable domain DGGITQSPKYLFRKEGQNVTLSCEQNLNHDAMYWYRQDPGQGLRLIYYSQIVNDFQKGDIAEGYSVSREKKESFPLTVTSAQKNPTAFYLCASSTDRGQPQHFGDGTRLSIL.

Remarks on this clone: The same CDR3 is also encoded by other DNA sequences in this sample. J is TRBJ1-1 and V is TRBV6-5; possibly TRBD1 for D (5 bases). Trimming shortened V by 6 bases and J by 2 bases, and 10 bases separated the two germline ends. The CDR3 has 13 amino acids. Germline CDR1 and CDR2: MNHEY and SVGAGI. The CDR3 nucleotides are TGTGCCAGCAGGCAAGGGGTAAACACTGAAGCTTTCTTT. This translates into CASRQGVNTEAFF.

This chain joins TRBV30 and TRBJ2-7; D is perhaps TRBD2 (6 bases). V was pared by 2 bases and J by 0 bases, with 14 bases between. The germline CDR1 and CDR2 sequences are GTSNPN and SVGIG (reference sequence). CDR3 length equals 15 residues. The CDR3 DNA reads as TGTGCCTGGAGTCGCGGAGGGGCTAGCTCCTACGAGCAGTACTTC. Its translation: CAWSRGGASSYEQYF.

The chain carries TRBV19 and TRBJ2-7; the D is unclear. Trimming took 1 base from V and 3 from J, leaving 10 bases between them. The V gene's germline CDR1 is LNHDA and CDR2 SQIVND (reference sequence). The CDR3 is 14 amino acids. The CDR3 DNA reads TGTGCCAGTAGTATAGGGGCACGGCTCTACGAGCAGTACTTC. It is translated as CASSIGARLYEQYF. The variable domain in full, completed from reference TRBV19 and TRBJ2-7, reads DGGITQSPKYLFRKEGQNVTLSCEQNLNHDAMYWYRQDPGQGLRLIYYSQIVNDFQKGDIAEGYSVSREKKESFPLTVTSAQKNPTAFYLCASSIGARLYEQYFGPGTRLTVT.